The clone carrying this TCR beta chain was counted ten times or more. This entry belongs to a study of T cells in Graves' hyperthyroidism and ophthalmopathy. Germline V gene data show CDR1 as MDHEN and CDR2 as SYDVKM. The V gene lost 6 bases and the J gene lost 3 bases, with 14 bases spanning the gap. CDR3 length: 14 residues. RNA transcripts yielded amplified TCR beta CDR3 regions. First-round RT-PCR with HTBI primers amplified the TCR CDR3 region. TCRdb re-analysed the multiplex PCR reads in MiXCR, keeping a single row per CDR3 protein. This table has fewer than 900,000 distinct CDR3 sequences, around 17% appearing once.

The material sequenced was blood. This receptor was identified in a man aged 18 to 29 with Graves' hyperthyroidism. The chain is built from TRBV28 and TRBJ1-2; tentative D call: TRBD1 (6 bases). CDR3 nucleotide sequence: TGTGCCAGCAGGCTTACAGGGCTCGACTATGGCTACACCTTC. Translated: CASRLTGLDYGYTF.